This T cell receptor (beta chain) comes out of a study of T-cell reconstitution after alpha-beta-depleted transplantation in children. Trimming removed 5 bases from V and 0 bases from J, with 14 bases in between. CDR1 and CDR2 (germline): DFQATT, SNEGSKA (reference sequence). This CDR3 comprises 15 residues. This clonotype has a handful of counts. Unique molecular identifiers were built into the TCRbeta library. TCRdb independently ran MiXCR on the PCR reads; one entry per CDR3 protein. This table holds some 500,000 distinct CDR3 sequences, roughly 33% found once. The clonotype comes from a human donor who donated a stem cell graft to a child with aplastic anemia. The sequences come from PBMCs from the stem cell graft donor, collected from the stem cell graft. The chain has TRBV20-1 and TRBJ2-1; D call uncertain. Here the CDR3 reads CSASEGSSSYNEQFF. In DNA, the CDR3 is TGCAGTGCTTCTGAAGGGTCAAGCTCCTACAATGAGCAGTTCTTC.